These 6 T cell receptor beta chains share one sample of origin, sequenced in a study of vaccination effects on CD4 cells after COVID-19. These receptors have no known antigen. The data were produced by immunoSEQ multiplex PCR, yet TCRdb's version contains in-frame clones alone and is incomplete. Here the sample spans about 79,000 clones, around 70% being singletons. Peptide-pool stimulation followed by sequencing identified expanded antigen-specific CD4+ clonotypes in the ViraFEST assay. An approximately 10-day culture period preceded the isolation of CD4+ T cells. The sample here was CD4+ T cells from PBMCs cultured with HCoV-229E spike peptides, taken before COVID-19 vaccination. These receptors all come from a human donor who received a COVID-19 vaccine.

This chain joins TRBV6-4 and TRBJ1-1; 8 bases are shared with TRBD1. From germline, CDR1 is MRHNA and CDR2 SNTAGT. V lost 8 bases to trimming and J lost 1 base; unmatched junction nucleotides: 3. The length of the CDR3 is 13 residues. The CDR3: CASSDRENTEAFF. CDR3 bases: TGTGCCAGCTCGGACAGGGAGAACACTGAAGCTTTCTTT.

This clone was counted a few times. The chain links TRBV10-3 to TRBJ1-6; weak D call: TRBD1 (6 bases). The CDR3 loop spans 16 amino acids. With 10 bases removed from V and 7 bases from J, the gap between germline ends came to 23 bases. Germline CDR1 ENHRY, CDR2 SYGVKD. The CDR3 protein is CATWDRYRATNSPLHF. The CDR3 DNA follows: TGTGCCACCTGGGATCGTTACAGGGCGACCAATTCACCCCTCCACTTT.

The CDR3 loop reads CASSIFGGNTEAFF. CDR3 in DNA: TGTGCCAGTAGTATATTCGGGGGGAACACTGAAGCTTTCTTT. The V gene is TRBV19, the J gene TRBJ1-1; D is possibly TRBD1 (5 bases). Germline V gene sequence: CDR1 LNHDA, CDR2 SQIVND (reference sequence). V was trimmed by 2 bases and J by 1 base, leaving 8 bases between them. CDR3 size: 14 residues. Looking up the rest from reference TRBV19 and TRBJ1-1 gives the full variable domain: DGGITQSPKYLFRKEGQNVTLSCEQNLNHDAMYWYRQDPGQGLRLIYYSQIVNDFQKGDIAEGYSVSREKKESFPLTVTSAQKNPTAFYLCASSIFGGNTEAFFGQGTRLTVV.

This sequence joins TRBV5-1 and TRBJ2-3; 11 bases line up with TRBD2. CDR1 SGHRS and CDR2 YFSETQ come from the germline V gene. The CDR3 spans 15 residues. Trimming took 4 bases from V and 1 from J; bases not matched to a gene: 2. The CDR3 protein is CASSPGLAGTDTQYF. The CDR3 DNA follows: TGCGCCAGCAGCCCGGGACTAGCGGGCACAGATACGCAGTATTTT.

There are a few counts of this clone. The CDR3 reads CASSPTSKQGVSYEQYV. Written as DNA, the CDR3 is TGCGCCAGCAGCCCAACTTCTAAACAGGGAGTCTCCTACGAGCAGTACGTC. The chain employs TRBV4-3 and TRBJ2-7; weak D call: TRBD1 (6 bases). V shed 4 bases and J shed 0 bases, with 19 bases lying between them. The germline V gene encodes CDR1 LGHNA and CDR2 YSLEER. This CDR3 region has 17 residues.

Details on this clone: At one end the junction does not follow the germline gene, possibly because of a read error. The chain has TRBV24-1 and TRBJ2-2, with TRBD2 identical over 7 bases. CDR1 and CDR2 from the germline V gene are KGHDR and SFDVKD. CDR3 length: 15 amino acids. The CDR3 protein is CAASDWEGSTGELFF. CDR3 coding DNA: TGTGCCGCCAGTGATTGGGAGGGAAGTACCGGGGAGCTGTTTTTT.